This TCR beta chain is drawn from a study of blood T cell repertoires in COVID-19. Study-wide context: Acute-phase and convalescent COVID-19 samples originated in the United States, Italy and Spain.

This CDR3 region has 14 residues. Germline CDR1 KGHSH, CDR2 LQKENI. V lost 2 bases to trimming and J lost 5 bases; unmatched junction nucleotides: 6. Using immunoSEQ multiplex PCR, the repertoire was profiled, and TCRdb retains in-frame clones only, with some absent. The sample contains 70,000 to 100,000 clones, around 90% of which appear only once. The sequencing sample was made of peripheral blood. The source of this sequence is a woman between 65 and 79 years old with acute or convalescent COVID-19. This chain connects TRBV18 to TRBJ2-7; 7 positions match TRBD1. The CDR3 bases are TGTGCCAGCTCACCAGGGACAGTGCCCCACGAGCAGTACTTC. Its protein is CASSPGTVPHEQYF.